A selection of T cell receptor beta chains follows, all from one sample in a study of PD-1 blockade in mismatch repair-deficient tumors. Libraries were prepared by immunoSEQ multiplex PCR; TCRdb keeps only in-frame clonotypes and omits some of them. Of some 120,000 clones listed, approximately 86% are singletons. This specimen was peripheral blood, taken 44 weeks after starting pembrolizumab. These receptors were obtained from an adult with mismatch repair-deficient cancer. Both conserved end residues are trimmed from each CDR3.

v_call,j_call,cdr3_aa
TRBV19,TRBJ2-7,ASSLPGQGAYEQY
TRBV30,TRBJ1-2,AWRQTGDGYT
TRBV7-2,TRBJ2-5,ASSLGGQTQETQY
TRBV27,TRBJ2-2,ASSLSGGYFTGELF
TRBV11-2,TRBJ2-7,ASRGLRAYEQY
TRBV5-1,TRBJ2-1,ASSSQQVHAYNEQF
TRBV28,TRBJ1-5,ASSTHRANSNQPQH
TRBV28,TRBJ1-2,ASSPGTGSLYGYT
TRBV29-1,TRBJ2-5,SNLGGQGETQY
TRBV6-6,TRBJ1-4,ASSYSGGLF
TRBV19,TRBJ1-5,ASSTGAYSNQPQH